This T cell receptor beta chain originates from a study of T-cell memory formation after mild COVID-19. General study results and limits: Certain responding clones were present in pre-infection memory, suggesting participation of cross-reactive memory.

With respect to this clonotype: Its target is not known.

TCRdb fed the 5' RACE reads into MiXCR, producing one record per CDR3 protein. The table includes 550,000 to 600,000 distinct CDR3 sequences, roughly a fifth detected once. The CDR3 runs to 15 residues. Germline-derived CDR1 and CDR2 are SGHTA and FQGNSA. The V and J ends lost 1 base and 8 bases respectively, with 17 bases between them. The clonotype originates from an adult woman who had mild COVID-19 (a few samples of this study predate the infection). Cell type and time point are not known. V and J are TRBV7-2 and TRBJ1-2; TRBD1 is a possible D gene (6 bases). The sample consisted of PBMCs or a T cell subset sorted from them (not recorded which). The CDR3, as DNA: TGTGCCAGCAGCTTAGGGGGGCAGGGAAGTAAAGGCTACACCTTC. Translated: CASSLGGQGSKGYTF.